Shown below are 23 T cell receptor beta chains from a single sample sequenced in a study of cytomegalovirus exposure and HLA in healthy donors. The study ran its PCR with 60 Vbeta and 13 Jbeta primers. Clones were read by immunoSEQ multiplex PCR, and TCRdb kept only the in-frame ones, dropping some. The sample table sets out 130,000 or so clones. The sample comprised PBMCs. These receptors all stem from a woman under 30 in good health and CMV-seronegative.

The gene calls are TRBV7-9 and TRBJ2-6; no clear D gene. The germline V gene encodes CDR1 SEHNR and CDR2 FQNEAQ (reference sequence). Trimming removed 4 bases at V and 2 bases at J, with 6 bases between. The CDR3 runs 14 residues. CDR3: CASSSTTGANVLTF. The CDR3 bases are TGTGCCAGCAGCTCGACAACTGGGGCCAACGTCCTGACTTTC.

The chain joins TRBV6-1 to TRBJ2-7, with 10 bases that match TRBD1. Germline V lookup: CDR1 MNHNS, CDR2 SASEGT. This CDR3 is built from 15 residues. Trimming removed 6 bases from V and 0 bases from J; junction bases left unmatched: 5. CDR3 bases: TGTGCCAGCAGGACGACAGGGGGCGTCTCCTACGAGCAGTACTTC. Translating gives CASRTTGGVSYEQYF.

The V call is TRBV5-6, the J call TRBJ1-6, with a possible D match to TRBD1 (5 bases). Germline V gene sequence: CDR1 SGHDT, CDR2 YYEEEE. This CDR3 has 16 residues. Trimming took 6 bases from V and 9 from J, leaving 22 bases between them. The CDR3 region has the DNA TGTGCCAGCACCCTAGGACACGGATCTTTTGGTTCACCCCTCCACTTT. It encodes CASTLGHGSFGSPLHF.

The genes are TRBV9 and TRBJ1-6; possible D gene TRBD1, 5 bases. Per germline, CDR1 SGDLS and CDR2 YYNGEE. Trimming cost V 2 bases and J 10 bases, with 13 bases left between them. This CDR3 spans 14 amino acids. The CDR3 bases are TGTGCCAGCAGCGTCAGGGATGTCCAATCACCCCTCCACTTT. It translates to CASSVRDVQSPLHF.

The chain has TRBV14 and TRBJ2-7; D may be TRBD1 (6 bases). V lost 4 bases to trimming and J lost 0 bases, with 13 bases between them. Germline assignment: CDR1 SGHDN and CDR2 FVKESK. The CDR3 is 15 amino acids. The chain's CDR3 is CASSRPGAPSYEQYF. The DNA for the CDR3 is TGTGCCAGCAGCCGCCCAGGGGCTCCCTCCTACGAGCAGTACTTC.

This chain links TRBV30 with TRBJ1-3, with D perhaps matching TRBD1 (6 bases). V lost 0 bases to trimming and J lost 0 bases, with 15 bases between them. This CDR3 is built from 17 residues. Germline CDR1 reads GTSNPN; CDR2 reads SVGIG (reference sequence). CDR3 loop: CAWSVRVTGSSGNTIYF. CDR3 coding DNA: TGTGCCTGGAGTGTACGGGTGACAGGCAGCTCTGGAAACACCATATATTTT. The full variable domain, with the rest looked up from reference TRBV30 and TRBJ1-3, is SQTIHQWPATLVQPVGSPLSLECTVEGTSNPNLYWYRQAAGRGLQLLFYSVGIGQISSEVPQNLSASRPQDRQFILSSKKLLLSDSGFYLCAWSVRVTGSSGNTIYFGEGSWLTVV.

The chain recombines TRBV19 with TRBJ1-1; 11 bases line up with TRBD1. V lost 9 bases, J lost 5 bases, and 11 bases stayed unmatched. The CDR3 totals 15 residues. The germline CDR1 and CDR2 sequences are LNHDA and SQIVND (reference sequence). DNA of the CDR3: TGTGCCAGCAGCTACCCGGGACAGGGGGGGACTGAAGCTTTCTTT. Protein sequence: CASSYPGQGGTEAFF.

The J gene is TRBJ2-5, the V gene TRBV7-9; 12 positions agree with TRBD2. The V gene end was trimmed by 7 bases and the J gene end by 0 bases; junction bases not matched to a gene: 12. The length of the CDR3 is 18 residues. Germline V gene data show CDR1 as SEHNR and CDR2 as FQNEAQ (reference sequence). CDR3 DNA: TGTGCCAGCAACCTACCGACTAGCGGGAGCAGTGACCAAGAGACCCAGTACTTC. Residues: CASNLPTSGSSDQETQYF.

The genes are TRBV25-1 and TRBJ2-5, with 12 positions matching TRBD2. The CDR3 consists of 16 residues. Germline loops: CDR1 MGHDK, CDR2 SYGVNS. Losses at the gene ends were 2 bases for V and 6 bases for J; bases not matched to a gene: 7. CDR3 amino acids: CASSELAGGPGKTQYF. The CDR3 nucleotides read TGTGCCAGCAGTGAACTAGCGGGAGGGCCAGGAAAGACCCAGTACTTC.

CDR3 protein: CASSEGAGGSSYNEQFF. The CDR3 region has the DNA TGTGCCAGCAGTGAAGGGGCGGGAGGAAGCTCCTACAATGAGCAGTTCTTC. V gene TRBV6-1 combines with J gene TRBJ2-1; 8 nucleotides match TRBD2. Germline V lookup: CDR1 MNHNS, CDR2 SASEGT. The CDR3 loop spans 17 amino acids. The trim removed 1 base at V and 0 bases at J, leaving 5 bases unmatched.

This chain uses TRBV14 with TRBJ2-1; tentative D call: TRBD2 (5 bases). Per germline, CDR1 SGHDN and CDR2 FVKESK. The V and J ends lost 4 bases and 6 bases respectively, with 16 bases between them. This CDR3 region has 15 residues. This chain's CDR3 is CASSLEQLAGNEQFF. The CDR3 nucleotides are TGTGCCAGCAGCCTTGAACAGCTAGCAGGCAATGAGCAGTTCTTC.

V and J are TRBV2 and TRBJ2-5, with TRBD1 matching over 10 bases. After removal of 5 bases from V and 3 bases from J, the junction contained 3 bases not matched to a gene. In germline, CDR1 is SNHLY, CDR2 FYNNEI. The CDR3 covers 14 residues. The CDR3 loop is CASSRDRGEETQYF. In nucleotides, the CDR3 is TGTGCCAGCAGTCGGGACAGGGGCGAAGAGACCCAGTACTTC. The complete variable domain, with remaining parts taken from reference TRBV2 and TRBJ2-5, reads EPEVTQTPSHQVTQMGQEVILRCVPISNHLYFYWYRQILGQKVEFLVSFYNNEISEKSEIFDDQFSVERPDGSNFTLKIRSTKLEDSAMYFCASSRDRGEETQYFGPGTRLLVL.

V usage is TRBV12-5 and J usage is TRBJ2-3, with 9 bases matching TRBD1. J lost 0 bases, V lost 5 bases, and 9 bases had no gene match. Germline V lookup: CDR1 LGHNT, CDR2 FRNRAP. The CDR3 is 17 residues long. The CDR3 DNA sequence: TGTGCTAGTGGTCCACCCCGGACAGGGGAGAGCACAGATACGCAGTATTTT. Translated, it gives CASGPPRTGESTDTQYF.

The rearrangement joins TRBV7-9 to TRBJ2-1; 7 bases line up with TRBD2. Trimming removed 3 bases from V and 5 bases from J; junction bases left unmatched: 7. Germline assignment: CDR1 SEHNR and CDR2 FQNEAQ (reference sequence). This CDR3 is 15 amino acids long. The CDR3 coding sequence is TGTGCCAGCAGCTTTCTCTTTACTAGCGACAATGAGCAGTTCTTC. It codes for CASSFLFTSDNEQFF.

Written as DNA, the CDR3 is TGCGCCAGCAGCACTGGACAGTCGGCTGAAGCTTTCTTT. Translation gives CASSTGQSAEAFF. The chain has TRBV5-1 and TRBJ1-1; the D gene is possibly TRBD1 (6 bases). This CDR3 is built from 13 residues. Per the germline V gene, CDR1 is SGHRS and CDR2 is YFSETQ. Trimming took 4 bases from V and 6 from J, leaving 13 bases between them.

The genes are TRBV11-3 and TRBJ2-2, with D perhaps TRBD1 (6 bases). CDR1 SGHNT and CDR2 YENEEA come from the germline V gene. With 3 bases removed from V and 3 bases from J, the gap between germline ends came to 17 bases. The CDR3 totals 17 residues. The CDR3 DNA sequence: TGTGCCAGCAGCTTTGGGGGCGGAACTCGGGACACCGGGGAGCTGTTTTTT. Translation: CASSFGGGTRDTGELFF.

The gene calls are TRBV7-9 and TRBJ2-7; no reliable D call. CDR1 SEHNR and CDR2 FQNEAQ come from the germline V gene (reference sequence). V lost 6 bases to trimming and J lost 3 bases, with 3 bases between them. CDR3 length: 10 residues. CDR3 in DNA: TGTGCCAGCAGGGGCTACGAGCAGTACGTC. Amino acid sequence: CASRGYEQYV.

The rearrangement uses TRBV7-6 and TRBJ1-6, with TRBD1 matching 7 bases. This CDR3 is 18 amino acids long. Germline CDR1 is SGHVS and CDR2 is FNYEAQ. J gave up 10 bases and V 5 bases, and 20 bases lay outside the gene matches. CDR3 loop: CASSPLPLTGMVASPLHF. The CDR3 nucleotides read TGTGCCAGCAGCCCCCTCCCCCTGACAGGGATGGTAGCATCACCCCTCCACTTT.

The chain recombines TRBV5-4 with TRBJ1-2; TRBD1 matches at 9 bases. CDR1 and CDR2 from the germline V gene are SGHNT and YYREEE (reference sequence). The CDR3 covers 13 residues. The junction had 3 bases not matched to a gene; V was cut back by 5 bases and J by 4 bases. The CDR3 spells CASRLTGGYGYTF. CDR3 nucleotide sequence: TGTGCCAGCAGGTTGACAGGGGGCTATGGCTACACCTTC.

The chain carries TRBV4-1 and TRBJ2-1; weak D call: TRBD2 (6 bases). The CDR3 sequence is 16 residues long. In germline, CDR1 is MGHRA, CDR2 YSYEKL. Trimming took 0 bases from V and 2 from J, leaving 11 bases between them. As DNA, the CDR3 is TGCGCCAGCAGCCAAGAGGGGACTGGTACCTACAATGAGCAGTTCTTC. Translating it yields CASSQEGTGTYNEQFF.

This chain joins TRBV18 and TRBJ1-1, with 8 nucleotides matching TRBD1. The germline gives CDR1 KGHSH, CDR2 LQKENI. The CDR3 runs to 12 residues. After removal of 4 bases from V and 7 bases from J, the junction contained 2 bases not matched to a gene. This chain's CDR3 is CASSRGQVEAFF. DNA for the CDR3: TGTGCCAGCTCACGGGGACAGGTTGAAGCTTTCTTT.

The chain uses TRBV30 and TRBJ1-1; D is unclear. Germline V gene lookup returns CDR1 GTSNPN and CDR2 SVGIG (reference sequence). This CDR3 spans 9 amino acids. The CDR3 nucleotides are TGTACCAGGAACACTGAAGCTTTCTTT. This sequence encodes CTRNTEAFF.

V and J are TRBV5-6 and TRBJ1-1; TRBD1 is a possible D gene (5 bases). In germline, CDR1 is SGHDT, CDR2 YYEEEE. This CDR3 has 14 residues. V was trimmed by 0 bases and J by 3 bases, leaving 9 bases between them. In DNA, the CDR3 is TGTGCCAGCAGCTTGGCCAAGGGGCACACTGAAGCTTTCTTT. Its translation: CASSLAKGHTEAFF.